Sequencing of this T cell receptor beta chain was carried out in a study of T cell repertoires in cytomegalovirus infection. For the study at large: TCR beta signatures that were public indicated CMV infection and matching HLA type.

This clonotype was detected a few times. TCRdb used MiXCR to reprocess the reads, holding one entry per CDR3 protein. This table has 100,000 or so distinct CDR3 sequences, 23% appearing once. The CDR3 is 16 amino acids. V shed 4 bases and J shed 0 bases, with 16 bases lying between them. Per the germline V gene, CDR1 is SGHAT and CDR2 is FQNNGV. What was sequenced was CD8+ T cells from PBMCs. The chain combines TRBV11-2 with TRBJ2-7; D is possibly TRBD1 (6 bases). This receptor was obtained from a human donor in good health (CMV status not recorded). Some clones in this sample may be carry-over from other donors' samples. The CDR3 DNA reads TGTGCCAGCAGCTCCTTTGGACAGTCCCGCTCCTACGAGCAGTACTTC. Protein: CASSSFGQSRSYEQYF. Supplemented by reference TRBV11-2 and TRBJ2-7, the full variable domain reads EAGVAQSPRYKIIEKRQSVAFWCNPISGHATLYWYQQILGQGPKLLIQFQNNGVVDDSQLPKDRFSAERLKGVDSTLKIQPAKLEDSAVYLCASSSFGQSRSYEQYFGPGTRLTVT.